What follows are 13 T cell receptor beta chains derived from one specimen sequenced in a study of molecular identifiers for immune sequencing clone quantification. TCRdb fed the PCR reads into MiXCR, producing one record per CDR3 protein. The sample lists 60,000 to 70,000 distinct CDR3 sequences, less than 20% occurring once. Sequenced sample: naive CD8+ T cells from blood, with Jurkat cell RNA spiked in. Noted subset: FACS-sorted CD8+CD4-CCR7+CD45RA+ naive T cells. The origin of the receptors is a human donor in good health. Some libraries in this study had Jurkat cell RNA spiked in.

This clonotype was observed many times. This chain connects TRBV7-6 to TRBJ1-2, with 9 bases matching TRBD1. The germline gives CDR1 SGHVS, CDR2 FNYEAQ. The ends lost 1 base at V and 4 bases at J; junction bases unmatched: 10. CDR3 size: 17 residues. CDR3 nucleotides: TGTGCCAGCAGCTTAGGGGAGGGACAGGGAGAGGGCTATGGCTACACCTTC. It yields the protein CASSLGEGQGEGYGYTF.

CDR3 DNA sequence: TGTGCCAGCAGCCGACTAGCGGGAGAGTCTGGCGAGCAGTACTTC. This encodes CASSRLAGESGEQYF. The chain combines TRBV28 with TRBJ2-7; 12 nucleotides match TRBD2. V gave up 6 bases and J gave up 6 bases; unmatched junction bases: 9. Germline CDR1 is MDHEN and CDR2 is SYDVKM. The CDR3 has 15 amino acids.

This clonotype was counted ten times or more. The chain uses TRBV28 and TRBJ1-4, with 7 bases aligning to TRBD1. In germline, CDR1 is MDHEN, CDR2 SYDVKM. The trim removed 7 bases at V and 3 bases at J, leaving 5 bases unmatched. This CDR3 region has 14 residues. The CDR3 spells CASNPGQSNEKLFF. As DNA, the CDR3 is TGTGCCAGCAATCCGGGACAGTCTAATGAAAAACTGTTTTTT.

This clonotype is classed as medium-sized. V and J are TRBV7-9 and TRBJ2-7; 11 bases agree with TRBD1. V was clipped by 4 bases and J by 3 bases; unmatched bases: 8. The CDR3 runs 16 residues. Germline-derived CDR1 and CDR2 are SEHNR and FQNEAQ (reference sequence). The CDR3 bases are TGTGCCAGCAGCTCTTCTCCGGGACAGGGGGGCTACGAGCAGTACTTC. Translation: CASSSSPGQGGYEQYF.

This clonotype was detected only a few times. The chain couples TRBV24-1 to TRBJ1-6, with TRBD1 identical over 7 bases. The CDR3 sequence is 15 residues long. V was clipped by 7 bases and J by 7 bases; unmatched bases: 9. Germline V gene data show CDR1 as KGHDR and CDR2 as SFDVKD. CDR3 protein: CATRIPGQKNSPLHF. The CDR3 coding sequence is TGTGCCACCAGGATCCCGGGACAGAAGAATTCACCCCTCCACTTT.

This clonotype was counted many times. The rearrangement links TRBV27 to TRBJ2-3; D gene unclear. The germline gives CDR1 MNHEY, CDR2 SMNVEV (reference sequence). Trimming pared 2 bases from V and 3 bases from J, leaving 9 bases between. The CDR3 is 14 amino acids. The CDR3 is CASSLAHSTDTQYF. The CDR3 nucleotides read TGTGCCAGCAGTTTAGCGCATTCTACAGATACGCAGTATTTT.

This clonotype was seen a few times. The chain joins TRBV9 to TRBJ2-7; D remains ambiguous. The CDR3 has 14 residues. CDR1 and CDR2 (germline): SGDLS, YYNGEE. V lost 0 bases and J 4 bases, leaving 11 bases between the germline ends. CDR3 bases: TGTGCCAGCAGCGTAGATAGCCTTGGTTACGAGCAGTACTTC. This codes for CASSVDSLGYEQYF.

Many counts were recorded for this clonotype. This sequence joins TRBV24-1 and TRBJ1-5; no reliable D call. Per germline, CDR1 KGHDR and CDR2 SFDVKD. V lost 2 bases, J lost 0 bases, and 10 bases lay in between. The CDR3 totals 16 residues. The CDR3 nucleotides are TGTGCCACCAGTGATTCCCGGTCGAATAGCAATCAGCCCCAGCATTTT. Translated: CATSDSRSNSNQPQHF.

This clonotype showed up many times. The chain uses TRBV28 and TRBJ1-5; the match to TRBD1 covers 8 bases. J lost 3 bases, V lost 8 bases, and 3 bases had no gene match. CDR1 MDHEN and CDR2 SYDVKM come from the germline V gene. This CDR3 has 13 residues. CDR3 region: CASYRGINQPQHF. In DNA form, the CDR3 reads TGTGCCAGCTACAGGGGGATCAATCAGCCCCAGCATTTT. Full variable domain (missing parts from reference TRBV28 and TRBJ1-5): DVKVTQSSRYLVKRTGEKVFLECVQDMDHENMFWYRQDPGLGLRLIYFSYDVKMKEKGDIPEGYSVSREKKERFSLILESASTNQTSMYLCASYRGINQPQHFGDGTRLSIL.

The sample holds a few counts of this clonotype. This chain uses TRBV27 with TRBJ2-5, with TRBD1 matching 7 bases. Trimming at V came to 5 bases and at J to 2 bases, leaving 14 bases not matched to a gene. Germline lookup yields CDR1 MNHEY and CDR2 SMNVEV (reference sequence). There are 17 residues in the CDR3. The CDR3 DNA reads as TGTGCCAGCAGTCCCGTGCCGGGACAGCCAACGCAAGAGACCCAGTACTTC. Its translation is CASSPVPGQPTQETQYF.

There are many counts of this clonotype. The V and J genes are TRBV4-2 and TRBJ2-7; 7 bases agree with TRBD2. The CDR3 runs to 17 residues. The trim removed 3 bases at V and 1 base at J, leaving 12 bases unmatched. Per the germline V gene, CDR1 is LGHNA and CDR2 is YNFKEQ. The CDR3: CASSQVASGAGSYEQYF. The DNA for the CDR3 is TGTGCCAGCAGCCAGGTTGCCAGCGGGGCCGGGTCCTACGAGCAGTACTTC.

This clonotype occurred many times. The CDR3 loop reads CASSQDRFVLVGNEQYF. Written as DNA, the CDR3 is TGTGCCAGCAGCCAAGACCGCTTCGTTCTAGTAGGAAACGAGCAGTACTTC. The V call is TRBV7-9, the J call TRBJ2-7; D uncertain. The CDR3 extends over 17 amino acids. CDR1 and CDR2 (germline): SEHNR, FQNEAQ (reference sequence). V lost 5 bases and J lost 5, with 25 bases in between.

There are many counts of this clonotype. The J gene is TRBJ2-7, the V gene TRBV10-2, with D possibly matching TRBD2 (6 bases). Germline values: CDR1 WSHSY, CDR2 SAAADI. V lost 8 bases, J lost 1 base, and 12 bases lay in between. The CDR3 totals 13 residues. CDR3 nucleotides: TGCGCCAGCCGGCCGGGAGTGTCCTACGAGCAGTACTTC. Its translation: CASRPGVSYEQYF.